These 12 T cell receptor beta chains share one sample of origin, sequenced in a study of regulatory T cells in long-lasting Graves disease. CDR3-region Arm-PCR and iRepertoire HTBI primers produced the TCR beta libraries. TCRdb re-analysed the multiplex PCR reads in MiXCR, keeping a single row per CDR3 protein. Counted here are 200,000 to 250,000 distinct CDR3 sequences, about 19% occurring once; the ten biggest clones make up roughly 12%. The time point: newly diagnosed GD, antithyroid drugs for less than 3 months. The TCR library was made from RNA extracted from PBMCs. These data also featured in a second study, about T cells in Graves' hyperthyroidism and ophthalmopathy.

The sequencing used peripheral blood mononuclear cells (PBMCs), collected at new diagnosis, from a patient treated with antithyroid drugs. The receptors originated from a woman in her 30s with Graves disease.

This clonotype was seen many times. CDR3 region: CASSSGVWQVNNEQFF. In DNA, the CDR3 is TGTGCCAGCAGTTCTGGGGTTTGGCAGGTCAACAATGAGCAGTTCTTC. This sequence joins TRBV12-3 or TRBV12-4 and TRBJ2-1; D remains ambiguous. V was pared by 4 bases and J by 5 bases, with 18 bases between. The CDR3 sequence is 16 residues long.

With regard to this clonotype: This likely traces to a read error, being one base from a far larger clone. The chain combines TRBV28 with TRBJ2-3; D may be TRBD1 (6 bases). TRBJ1-1 matches the DNA end more closely, so the J call is doubtful. CDR1 is MDHEN, CDR2 SYDVKM, per germline. This CDR3 is built from 15 residues. The CDR3 DNA follows: TGTGTCAGCACCGAAGGGGGGGTCGGGCCCGCTGGAGCTTTCTTT. This gives the protein CVSTEGGVGPAGAFF.

Comments on this clonotype: A much more abundant neighbour one base away suggests this may be a read error. This rearrangement joins TRBV9 to TRBJ2-7; 13 nucleotides match TRBD2. J lost 7 bases, V lost 5 bases, and 27 bases had no gene match. Germline V CDR1 and CDR2: SGDLS, YYNGEE. This CDR3 is built from 21 residues. The CDR3 sequence: CASSPGGLAGTRSGSYNEQYF. In nucleotides, the CDR3 is TGTGCCAGCAGTCCAGGGGGACTAGCGGGGACTCGGTCAGGGTCCTACAATGAGCAGTACTTC.

As DNA, the CDR3 is TGTGCCAGCAGCTCGCCGGGACACGAAACCTACGAGCAGTACTTC. Amino acids: CASSSPGHETYEQYF. The V call is TRBV12-3 or TRBV12-4, the J call TRBJ2-7; maybe TRBD1 (6 bases). The V and J ends lost 6 bases and 2 bases respectively, with 17 bases between them. This CDR3 has 15 residues.

Note on this clonotype: Being one base from a much bigger clone, this may be a read error. This rearrangement joins TRBV28 to TRBJ2-7; no definite D call. The CDR3 is made up of 13 amino acids. Germline lookup yields CDR1 MDHEN and CDR2 SYDVKM. Trimming pared 5 bases from V and 2 bases from J, leaving 10 bases between. CDR3 nucleotides: TGTGCCAGCAGTGAAAGGTCTGCCTACGAGCAGTACTTC. Translated: CASSERSAYEQYF.

This clonotype was counted ten times or more. The chain carries TRBV5-1 and TRBJ2-1, with TRBD2 matching over 8 bases. The CDR3 has 15 residues. Germline loops: CDR1 SGHRS, CDR2 YFSETQ. V lost 4 bases, J lost 4 bases, and 7 bases stayed unmatched. The CDR3 loop is CASSQRERGYNEQFF. The CDR3 bases are TGCGCCAGCAGCCAGCGGGAGAGGGGATACAATGAGCAGTTCTTC.

This clonotype was observed at least ten times. V gene TRBV27 combines with J gene TRBJ2-1; 8 bases are a match to TRBD1. Judging by the DNA end, TRBJ2-5 fits better; the J call may be wrong. This CDR3 comprises 13 residues. Germline CDR1 reads MNHEY; CDR2 reads SMNVEV (reference sequence). This chain's CDR3 is CASSTGGQETQYF. The CDR3 region has the DNA TGTGCCAGCAGCACAGGGGGCCAAGAGACCCAGTACTTC.

This clonotype came up many times. J is TRBJ2-5 and V is TRBV7-9; 8 positions agree with TRBD2. The CDR3 consists of 14 residues. The V and J ends lost 5 bases and 4 bases, in that order; junction bases with no gene match: 6. CDR1 SEHNR and CDR2 FQNEAQ come from the germline V gene (reference sequence). The CDR3 DNA follows: TGTGCCAGCAGCCACCTCGCGGGGGGAGAGACCCAGTACTTC. This translates into CASSHLAGGETQYF.

This clonotype was found many times. V is TRBV20-1 and J is TRBJ2-3; D ambiguous. The CDR3 is made up of 13 amino acids. CDR1 and CDR2 (germline): DFQATT, SNEGSKA (reference sequence). The V end lost 3 bases, the J end lost 2 bases, and 9 bases lay between the germline ends. The CDR3 DNA reads TGCAGTGCTAGGGCGGACCTCACAGATACGCAGTATTTT. Amino acid sequence: CSARADLTDTQYF.

This clonotype was observed at least ten times. The rearrangement links TRBV20-1 to TRBJ2-5, with 8 bases lining up with TRBD2. With V trimmed by 3 bases and J by 4 bases, 13 bases remained unmatched. CDR1 is DFQATT, CDR2 SNEGSKA, per germline (reference sequence). The CDR3 is 16 residues long. In DNA form, the CDR3 reads TGCAGTGCTAGGGACCCGGGGGGGCAGAGAAGAGAGACCCAGTACTTC. The encoded protein is CSARDPGGQRRETQYF.

This clonotype was counted ten times or more. The rearrangement links TRBV7-9 to TRBJ1-5; no firm D call. The germline V and J ends were trimmed by 5 bases and 4 bases, with 9 bases remaining between them. Germline CDR1 reads SEHNR; CDR2 reads FQNEAQ (reference sequence). The CDR3 extends over 13 amino acids. The CDR3 DNA follows: TGTGCCAGCAGCATGGACGGGAATCAGCCCCAGCATTTT. Amino acid sequence: CASSMDGNQPQHF. The whole variable domain, remainder taken from reference TRBV7-9 and TRBJ1-5, is DTGVSQNPRHKITKRGQNVTFRCDPISEHNRLYWYRQTLGQGPEFLTYFQNEAQLEKSRLLSDRFSAERPKGSFSTLEIQRTEQGDSAMYLCASSMDGNQPQHFGDGTRLSIL.

This clonotype has a count of ten or more. V gene TRBV6-1 combines with J gene TRBJ1-2; D uncertain. Between the trimmed V and J ends, which lost 6 bases and 7 bases, there was a span of 12 bases. CDR1 MNHNS and CDR2 SASEGT come from the germline V gene. CDR3 length equals 12 residues. This chain's CDR3 is CASSQIGFGYTF. CDR3 bases: TGTGCCAGCAGCCAGATAGGGTTTGGCTACACCTTC.